The TCR beta chain under discussion was sequenced for a study of PD-L1 blockade in urothelial cancer. CDR3 size: 15 residues. The V gene's germline CDR1 is MNHEY and CDR2 SMNVEV (reference sequence). V shed 7 bases, J shed 7 bases, and the junction held 13 bases outside the gene matches. PCRs were each spiked with synthetic TCR analog templates. Assay used: immunoSEQ multiplex PCR; TCRdb lists only in-frame clones, some missing. The sample lists around 100,000 clones; roughly nine tenths were seen once. Patients in the study were battling locally advanced or metastatic urothelial carcinoma. The chain combines TRBV27 with TRBJ2-7, with 10 bases that match TRBD2. The receptor was isolated from a woman older than 75 with urothelial cancer. This sample comprised PBMCs, obtained around atezolizumab (anti-PD-L1) treatment. Here the CDR3 DNA reads TGTGCCAGCATCCCTCCTAGCGGGAGTATGGAGGAGCAGTACTTC. Its protein is CASIPPSGSMEEQYF.